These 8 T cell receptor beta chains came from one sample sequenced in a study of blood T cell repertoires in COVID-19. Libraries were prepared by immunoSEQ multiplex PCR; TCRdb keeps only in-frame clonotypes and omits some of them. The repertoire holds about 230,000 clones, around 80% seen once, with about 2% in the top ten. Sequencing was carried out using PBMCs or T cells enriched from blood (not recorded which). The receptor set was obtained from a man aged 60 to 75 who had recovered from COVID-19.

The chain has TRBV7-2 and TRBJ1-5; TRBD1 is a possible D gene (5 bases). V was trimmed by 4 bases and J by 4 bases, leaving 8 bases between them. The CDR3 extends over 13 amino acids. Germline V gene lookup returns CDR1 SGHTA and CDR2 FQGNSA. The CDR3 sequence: CASSSDRNQPQHF. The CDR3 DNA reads TGTGCCAGCAGCTCCGACAGAAATCAGCCCCAGCATTTT.

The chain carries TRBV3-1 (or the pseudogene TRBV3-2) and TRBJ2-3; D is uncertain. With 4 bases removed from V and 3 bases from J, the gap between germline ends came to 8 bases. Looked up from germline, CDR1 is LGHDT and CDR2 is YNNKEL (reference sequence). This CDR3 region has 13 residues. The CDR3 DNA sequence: TGTGCCAGCAGCCTCAGATCTACAGATACGCAGTATTTT. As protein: CASSLRSTDTQYF.

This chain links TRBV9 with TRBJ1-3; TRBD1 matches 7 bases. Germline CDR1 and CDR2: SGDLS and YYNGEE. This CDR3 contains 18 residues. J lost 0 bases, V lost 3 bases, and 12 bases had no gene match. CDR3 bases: TGTGCCAGCAGCGAGGGGGTTGGGACAGTTGACTCTGGAAACACCATATATTTT. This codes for CASSEGVGTVDSGNTIYF.

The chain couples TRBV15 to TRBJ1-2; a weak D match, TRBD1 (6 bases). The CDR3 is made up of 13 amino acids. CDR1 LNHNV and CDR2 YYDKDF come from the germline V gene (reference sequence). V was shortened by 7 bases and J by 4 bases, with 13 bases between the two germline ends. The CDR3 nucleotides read TGTGCCACCACCCAAGGACAGACCTATGGCTACACCTTC. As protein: CATTQGQTYGYTF.

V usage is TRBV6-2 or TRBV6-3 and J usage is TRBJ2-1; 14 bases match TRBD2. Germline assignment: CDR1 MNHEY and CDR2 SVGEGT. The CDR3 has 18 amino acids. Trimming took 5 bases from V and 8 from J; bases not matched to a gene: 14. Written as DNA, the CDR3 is TGTGCCAGCAGTACGACTAGCGGGGGGGCGTACGGCCCCCATGAGCAGTTCTTC. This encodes CASSTTSGGAYGPHEQFF.

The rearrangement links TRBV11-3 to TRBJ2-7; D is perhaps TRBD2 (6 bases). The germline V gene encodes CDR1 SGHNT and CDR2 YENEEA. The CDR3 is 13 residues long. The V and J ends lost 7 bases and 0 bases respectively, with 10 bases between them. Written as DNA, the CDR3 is TGTGCCAGCAACGGAGGGGCCTCCTACGAGCAGTACTTC. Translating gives CASNGGASYEQYF.

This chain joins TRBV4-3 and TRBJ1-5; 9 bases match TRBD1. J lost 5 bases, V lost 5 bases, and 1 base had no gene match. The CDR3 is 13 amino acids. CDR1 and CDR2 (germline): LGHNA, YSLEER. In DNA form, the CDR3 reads TGCGCCAGCAGCTGGGACAGGGATCAGCCCCAGCATTTT. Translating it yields CASSWDRDQPQHF.

Written as DNA, the CDR3 is TGTGCCAGCAGCCCGTCCGGGACAGGGGGCTCTGGAAACACCATATATTTT. Protein: CASSPSGTGGSGNTIYF. The chain is built from TRBV5-4 and TRBJ1-3; 11 bases are shared with TRBD1. This CDR3 region has 17 residues. CDR1 and CDR2 (germline): SGHNT, YYREEE (reference sequence). V shed 4 bases, J shed 0 bases, and the junction held 6 bases outside the gene matches.